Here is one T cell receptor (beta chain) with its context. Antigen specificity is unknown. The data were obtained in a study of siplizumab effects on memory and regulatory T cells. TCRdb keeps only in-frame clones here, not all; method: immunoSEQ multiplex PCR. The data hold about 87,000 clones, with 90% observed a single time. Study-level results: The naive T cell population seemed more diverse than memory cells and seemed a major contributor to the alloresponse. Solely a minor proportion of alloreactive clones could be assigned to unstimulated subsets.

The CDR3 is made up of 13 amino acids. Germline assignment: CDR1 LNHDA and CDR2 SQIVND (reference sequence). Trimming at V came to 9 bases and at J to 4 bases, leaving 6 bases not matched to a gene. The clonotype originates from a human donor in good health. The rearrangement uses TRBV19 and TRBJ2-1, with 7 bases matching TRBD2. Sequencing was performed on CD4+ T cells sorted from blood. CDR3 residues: CASTGLSYNEQFF. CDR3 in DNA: TGTGCCAGCACGGGACTATCTTACAATGAGCAGTTCTTC.